A single sample gave rise to the 5 T cell receptor beta chains below, sequenced in a study of OX40 agonist ivuxolimab in advanced cancers. Assay: immunoSEQ multiplex PCR; the TCRdb copy retains only in-frame clones and omits some. This table has over 25,000 clones, 75% to 90% appearing once. The material sequenced was CD4+ or CD8+ T cells sorted from blood, taken in a trial of the OX40 agonist ivuxolimab. These TCRs come from an adult with an advanced solid tumor such as melanoma, head and neck, liver or kidney cancer.

The CDR3: CASSYGPGELFF. The CDR3 nucleotides read TGTGCCAGCAGTTATGGTCCCGGGGAGCTGTTTTTT. This chain uses TRBV6-6 with TRBJ2-2; D unclear. V lost 3 bases and J lost 6, with 5 bases in between. The germline V gene has CDR1 MNHNY and CDR2 SVGAGI (reference sequence). The CDR3 totals 12 residues.

The chain joins TRBV2 to TRBJ2-3, with D unclear. Per the germline V gene, CDR1 is SNHLY and CDR2 is FYNNEI. V was clipped by 7 bases and J by 2 bases, with 10 bases between them. This CDR3 comprises 13 residues. The CDR3 bases are TGTGCCAGCAAACTGACAAACACAGATACGCAGTATTTT. As protein: CASKLTNTDTQYF.

V is TRBV6-6 and J is TRBJ2-7; no reliable D call. The CDR3 runs to 13 residues. In germline, CDR1 is MNHNY, CDR2 SVGAGI (reference sequence). The V end was cut by 0 bases, the J end by 7 bases, with 10 bases between. CDR3 DNA: TGTGCCAGCAGTTACTCCCTTGGGTTGGAGCAGTACTTC. Translating gives CASSYSLGLEQYF.

As DNA, the CDR3 is TGTGCCAGCAGTTACTCGGAGGGGGCGGGAGAGACCCAGTACTTC. Translation gives CASSYSEGAGETQYF. The rearrangement links TRBV6-6 to TRBJ2-5; TRBD1 might be the D (7 bases). There are 15 residues in the CDR3. Germline V gene data show CDR1 as MNHNY and CDR2 as SVGAGI (reference sequence). The ends were cut back, 0 bases at V and 4 bases at J, with 12 bases in the middle.

This clone has only a few counts. This sequence joins TRBV6-6 and TRBJ2-5, with 7 bases that match TRBD1. The CDR3 has 13 amino acids. In germline, CDR1 is MNHNY, CDR2 SVGAGI (reference sequence). V dropped 6 bases and J dropped 2; count of bases not matched to a gene: 3. CDR3 amino acids: CASRKDRQETQYF. The CDR3 coding sequence is TGTGCCAGCAGAAAGGACAGGCAAGAGACCCAGTACTTC.